This TCR beta chain is drawn from a study of cytomegalovirus exposure and HLA in healthy donors. Amplification used 60 Vbeta primers and 13 Jbeta primers. Method: immunoSEQ multiplex PCR; TCRdb's copy keeps in-frame clones and lacks some. The sample has fewer than 250,000 clones, more than 75% seen once; the top ten hold 3.4%. This CDR3 spans 16 amino acids. Germline V CDR1 and CDR2: LGHNT, FRNRAP. The ends lost 7 bases at V and 6 bases at J; junction bases unmatched: 17. This clonotype originated in a man aged 35 to 55 in good health and CMV-seropositive. Sequencing was performed on PBMCs. The V and J genes are TRBV12-5 and TRBJ1-2; 7 bases are shared with TRBD1. The CDR3 loop reads CASALRVRGGGNGYTF. The CDR3 DNA reads TGTGCTAGTGCCCTTAGAGTACGAGGGGGCGGTAATGGCTACACCTTC.